Sequencing of this T cell receptor beta chain was carried out in a study of human T cells and chemical hapten exposure. Time point described: pre-sensitization, week 0. Described treatment: therapeutic diphenylcyclopropenone sensitization with weekly scalp DPC. This CDR3 contains 13 residues. V gave up 8 bases and J gave up 4 bases, with 12 bases separating them. This clonotype was counted ten times or more. TCRdb fed the RACE reads into MiXCR, producing one record per CDR3 protein. The sample includes a few hundred thousand distinct CDR3 sequences, roughly 7.7% of them seen just once. The source was whole blood, collected in connection with sensitization to the hapten diphenylcyclopropenone (DPC). The sequence came from a man between 18 and 35 years old with alopecia areata. Some clones in this sample may be carry-over from other donors' samples. The J gene is TRBJ1-5, the V gene TRBV12-3 or TRBV12-4; maybe TRBD1 (5 bases). The CDR3 is CASRSQGNQPQHF. The CDR3 region has the DNA TGTGCCAGCCGGAGTCAGGGTAATCAGCCCCAGCATTTT.